These T cell receptor beta chains were read from a single sample in a study of shared clonotypes between healthy human individuals. Sequencing was performed with immunoSEQ multiplex PCR; in TCRdb, only in-frame clones are kept and a portion is missing. The repertoire consists of about 2.3 million clones, with about nine tenths occurring once and the leading ten covering around 0.35%. Sequences were obtained from naive CD4+ T cells from PBMCs. These receptor sequences come from a man between 18 and 29 years old in good health. Some clones in this sample may be carry-over from other donors' samples. Each CDR3 is given with its conserved first and last residue. Rows may omit the clone size; those that give it use once, few, many or a size class.

j_gene: TRBJ1-1; abundance: NA; v_gene: TRBV4-2; CDR3aa: CASSQDQGYTEAFF
j_gene: TRBJ2-7; abundance: NA; v_gene: TRBV6-5; CDR3aa: CASSLQRGRAYEQYF
j_gene: TRBJ2-7; abundance: NA; v_gene: TRBV7-2; CDR3aa: CASSLVGGGTYEQYF
j_gene: TRBJ2-3; abundance: NA; v_gene: TRBV28; CDR3aa: CASSLIPSGSADTQYF
j_gene: TRBJ2-1; abundance: NA; v_gene: TRBV4-3; CDR3aa: CASSQALAGVGNEQFF
j_gene: TRBJ2-1; abundance: NA; v_gene: TRBV9; CDR3aa: CASSPGTGLYNEQFF
j_gene: TRBJ2-7; abundance: NA; v_gene: TRBV6-6; CDR3aa: CASSYSSYGSEQYF
j_gene: TRBJ2-7; abundance: NA; v_gene: TRBV6-5; CDR3aa: CASSPDRVRSYEQYF
j_gene: TRBJ2-5; abundance: NA; v_gene: TRBV7-2; CDR3aa: CASRGQGWVGTQYF
j_gene: TRBJ1-5; abundance: NA; v_gene: TRBV7-3; CDR3aa: CASSPPDSQPQHF
j_gene: TRBJ2-7; abundance: NA; v_gene: TRBV25-1; CDR3aa: CASQGYYEQYF
j_gene: TRBJ2-7; abundance: NA; v_gene: TRBV11-2; CDR3aa: CASSLGGSRQYEQYF
j_gene: TRBJ2-7; abundance: NA; v_gene: TRBV11-2; CDR3aa: CASSLATGVPYEQYF
j_gene: TRBJ2-5; abundance: NA; v_gene: TRBV4-1; CDR3aa: CASGRLGGGETQYF
j_gene: TRBJ1-1; abundance: NA; v_gene: TRBV27; CDR3aa: CASSLGTIRGRGEAFF
j_gene: TRBJ1-4; abundance: NA; v_gene: TRBV5-1; CDR3aa: CASSLSSSNEKLFF
j_gene: TRBJ2-2; abundance: NA; v_gene: TRBV6-5; CDR3aa: CASSYSYSYTGELFF
j_gene: TRBJ2-2; abundance: NA; v_gene: TRBV5-1; CDR3aa: CASSPTGENTGELFF
j_gene: TRBJ1-5; abundance: NA; v_gene: TRBV4-3; CDR3aa: CASSQRVYQPQHF
j_gene: TRBJ2-7; abundance: NA; v_gene: TRBV7-2; CDR3aa: CASSLTSGVFYEQYF
j_gene: TRBJ2-7; abundance: NA; v_gene: TRBV28; CDR3aa: CASGSPGAYEQYF
j_gene: TRBJ2-4; abundance: NA; v_gene: TRBV6-6; CDR3aa: CASSSGTPGNIQYF
j_gene: TRBJ1-5; abundance: NA; v_gene: TRBV2; CDR3aa: CASSAGKGRNQPQHF
j_gene: TRBJ2-3; abundance: few; v_gene: TRBV12-5; CDR3aa: CASGPIGGDTQYF
j_gene: TRBJ2-1; abundance: NA; v_gene: TRBV11-2; CDR3aa: CASSLYFSRGTIAYNEQFF
j_gene: TRBJ1-4; abundance: NA; v_gene: TRBV20-1; CDR3aa: CSAPRREKLFF
j_gene: TRBJ1-5; abundance: few; v_gene: TRBV28; CDR3aa: CASSLSPYKQPQHF
j_gene: TRBJ2-2; abundance: NA; v_gene: TRBV6-4; CDR3aa: CASSGLAGAPLGELFF
j_gene: TRBJ1-5; abundance: few; v_gene: TRBV7-2; CDR3aa: CASRRGNQPQHF
j_gene: TRBJ1-1; abundance: NA; v_gene: TRBV7-3; CDR3aa: CASSPSTGGNTEAFF